This T cell receptor beta chain was identified in a study of stem cell transplantation in POMP-related autoinflammatory disease. Across the whole study: The study hypothesized thymoproteasome defects skew the TRB repertoire via impaired CD8+ selection. Before transplant, CD4+ T cells skewed naive and CD8+ proportions were low. Overall study results and limits: Across all analyzed T-cell subsets, patients with PRAID tended toward reduced diversity and increased clonality. Fewer unique TRB V-J gene pairings were identified in patients with PRAID.

PRAID featured prominent immunodeficiency. About this clone: Its antigen is not identified.

CDR1 and CDR2 (germline): LGHNA, YNFKEQ. The V end was cut by 0 bases, the J end by 6 bases, with 3 bases between. This CDR3 is 12 amino acids long. This table comes from immunoSEQ multiplex PCR, and its TCRdb copy is limited to in-frame clones, with some not included. This sample has around 9,000 clones; roughly 92% occur once, and the top ten carry around 2.7%. This material consisted of CD8+ T cells from PBMCs, taken before stem cell transplantation. The chain combines TRBV4-2 with TRBJ1-3, with D uncertain. The sequence came from a human donor with POMP-related autoinflammation and immune dysregulation (PRAID). The DNA of the CDR3 is TGTGCCAGCAGCCAAGACGTAAACACCATATATTTT. It specifies CASSQDVNTIYF.